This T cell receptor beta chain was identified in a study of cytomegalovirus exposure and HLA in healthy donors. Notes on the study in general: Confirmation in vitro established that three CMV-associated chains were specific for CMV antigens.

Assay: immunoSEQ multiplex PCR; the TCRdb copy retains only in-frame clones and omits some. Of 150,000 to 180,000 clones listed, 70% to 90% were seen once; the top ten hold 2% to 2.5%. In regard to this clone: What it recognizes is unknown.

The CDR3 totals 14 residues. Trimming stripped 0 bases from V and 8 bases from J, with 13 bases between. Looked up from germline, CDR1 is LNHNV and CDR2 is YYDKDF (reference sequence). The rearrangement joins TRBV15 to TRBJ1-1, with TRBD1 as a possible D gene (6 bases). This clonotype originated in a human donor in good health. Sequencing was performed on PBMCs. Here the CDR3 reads CATSRDNGGPEAFF. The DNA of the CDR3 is TGTGCCACCAGCAGAGATAACGGGGGGCCCGAAGCTTTCTTT.